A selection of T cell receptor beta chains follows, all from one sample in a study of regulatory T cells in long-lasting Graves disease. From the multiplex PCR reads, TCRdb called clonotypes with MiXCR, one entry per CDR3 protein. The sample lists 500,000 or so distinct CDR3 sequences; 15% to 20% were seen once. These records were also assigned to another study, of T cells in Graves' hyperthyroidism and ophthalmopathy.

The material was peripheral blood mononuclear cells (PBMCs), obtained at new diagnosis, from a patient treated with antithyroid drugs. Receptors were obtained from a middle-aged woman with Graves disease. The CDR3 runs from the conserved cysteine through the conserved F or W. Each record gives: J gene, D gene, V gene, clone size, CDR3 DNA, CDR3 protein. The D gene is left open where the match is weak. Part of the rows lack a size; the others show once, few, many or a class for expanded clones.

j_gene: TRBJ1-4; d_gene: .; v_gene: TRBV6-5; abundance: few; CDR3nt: TGTGCCAGCAGTTACTCGGATGATGCAACTAATGAAAAACTGTTTTTT; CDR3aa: CASSYSDDATNEKLFF
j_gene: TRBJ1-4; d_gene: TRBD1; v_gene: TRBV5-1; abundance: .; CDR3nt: TGCGCCAGCAGTTCCGGTGGGACAGGGAATGAAAAACTGTTTTTT; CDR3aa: CASSSGGTGNEKLFF
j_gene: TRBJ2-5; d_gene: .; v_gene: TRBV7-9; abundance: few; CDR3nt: TGTGCCAGCAGCCTCTATGGGGGCGATCAAGAGACCCAGTACTTC; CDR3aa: CASSLYGGDQETQYF
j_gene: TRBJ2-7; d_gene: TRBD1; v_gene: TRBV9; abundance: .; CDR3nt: TGTGCCAGCAGCGCCACGGGACAGGGGGCATACGAGCAGTACTTC; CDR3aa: CASSATGQGAYEQYF
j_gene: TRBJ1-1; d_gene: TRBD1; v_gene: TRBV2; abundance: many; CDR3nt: TGTGCCAAAGGACAGGGGATGGACACTGAAGCTTTCTTT; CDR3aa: CAKGQGMDTEAFF
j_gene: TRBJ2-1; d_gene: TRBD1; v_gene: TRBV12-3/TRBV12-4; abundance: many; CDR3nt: TGTGCCAGCAGGCCCGGGACAGGGGTCACCGGGGATAATGAGCAGTTCTTC; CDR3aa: CASRPGTGVTGDNEQFF
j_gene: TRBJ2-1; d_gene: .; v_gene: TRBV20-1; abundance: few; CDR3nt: TGCAGTCGCGGCGGGCTAGGAGGGGGTGAGCAGTTCTTC; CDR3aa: CSRGGLGGGEQFF
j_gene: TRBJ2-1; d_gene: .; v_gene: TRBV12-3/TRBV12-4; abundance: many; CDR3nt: TGTGCCAGCAGTTTTAGGCAGTACCACAATGAGCAGTTCTTC; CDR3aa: CASSFRQYHNEQFF
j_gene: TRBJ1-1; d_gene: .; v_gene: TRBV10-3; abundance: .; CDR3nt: TGTGCCATCAGTGAGTCGAAGGAGCACACTGAAGCTTTCTTT; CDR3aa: CAISESKEHTEAFF
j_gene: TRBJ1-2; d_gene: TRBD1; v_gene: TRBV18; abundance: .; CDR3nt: TGTGCCAGCTCACCAGTTGGGACAGGGACCCCACTTGGCTACACCTTC; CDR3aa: CASSPVGTGTPLGYTF
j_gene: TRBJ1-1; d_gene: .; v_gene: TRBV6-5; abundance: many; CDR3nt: TGTGCCAGCAGTTATCCGTATGGCACTGAAGCTTTCTTT; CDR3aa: CASSYPYGTEAFF
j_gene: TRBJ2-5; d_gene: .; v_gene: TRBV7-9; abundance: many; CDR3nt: TGTGCCAGCAGCGGCGCGGGGCGGGAGACCCAGTACTTC; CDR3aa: CASSGAGRETQYF
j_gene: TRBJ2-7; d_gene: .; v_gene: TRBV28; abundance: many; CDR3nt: TGTGCCAGCAGAACCGGGACCTACGAGCAGTACTTC; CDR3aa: CASRTGTYEQYF
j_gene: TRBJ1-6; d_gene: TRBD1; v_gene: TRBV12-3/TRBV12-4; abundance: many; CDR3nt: TGTGCCAGCAGTACCGGGACAGGGAATTCACCCCTCCACTTT; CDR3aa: CASSTGTGNSPLHF
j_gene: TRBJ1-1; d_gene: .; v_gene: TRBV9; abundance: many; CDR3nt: TGTGCCAGCAGCGAGGAGGACACTGAAGCTTTCTTT; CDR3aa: CASSEEDTEAFF
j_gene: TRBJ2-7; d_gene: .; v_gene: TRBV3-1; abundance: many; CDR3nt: TGTGCCAGCAGCCCATCGGGGACAACCTACGAGCAGTACTTC; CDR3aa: CASSPSGTTYEQYF
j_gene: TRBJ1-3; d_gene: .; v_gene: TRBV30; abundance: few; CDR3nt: TGTGCCTGGAGTGGACAGGTGTTCTCTGGAAACACCATATATTTT; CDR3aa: CAWSGQVFSGNTIYF
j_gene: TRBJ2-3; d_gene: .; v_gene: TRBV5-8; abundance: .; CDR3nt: TGTGCCAGCAGCTTGGGTCGGGGACACAGAGGAGATACGCAGTATTTT; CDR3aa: CASSLGRGHRGDTQYF
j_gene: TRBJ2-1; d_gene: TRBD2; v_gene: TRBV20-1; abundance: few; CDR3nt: TGCAGTGCGTACTCCCCGGGACTAGCGGGGAGCCATCTCAATGAGCAGTTCTTC; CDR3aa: CSAYSPGLAGSHLNEQFF
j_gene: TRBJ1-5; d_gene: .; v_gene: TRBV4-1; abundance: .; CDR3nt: TGCGCCAGCAGCCAAATCCAGGGTGGCAATCAGCCCCAGCATTTT; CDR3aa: CASSQIQGGNQPQHF
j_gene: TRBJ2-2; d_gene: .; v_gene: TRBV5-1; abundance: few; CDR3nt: TGCGCCAGCAAGACAGAGAACACCGGGGAGCTGTTTTTT; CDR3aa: CASKTENTGELFF
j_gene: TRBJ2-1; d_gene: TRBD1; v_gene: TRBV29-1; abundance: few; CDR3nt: TGCAGCGTGTCCCGACAGGGTGACTCCTACAATGAGCAGTTCTTC; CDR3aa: CSVSRQGDSYNEQFF
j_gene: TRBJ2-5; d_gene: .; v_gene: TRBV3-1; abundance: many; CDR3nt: TGTGCCAGCAGCCAAGGAGGGTTTGAGACCCAGTACTTC; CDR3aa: CASSQGGFETQYF
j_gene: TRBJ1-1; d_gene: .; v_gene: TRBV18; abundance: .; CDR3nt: TGTGCCAGCTCCGTGGGGGCTTTGAACACTGAAGCTTTCTTT; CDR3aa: CASSVGALNTEAFF
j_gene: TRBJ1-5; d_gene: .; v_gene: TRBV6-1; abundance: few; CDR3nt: TGTGCCAGCAGATCCGCTGGGAATAGCAATCAGCCCCAGCATTTT; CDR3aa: CASRSAGNSNQPQHF
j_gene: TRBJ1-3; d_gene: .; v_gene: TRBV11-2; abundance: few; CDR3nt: TGTGCCAGCAGCTTCTGGGAAAACACCATATATTTT; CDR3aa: CASSFWENTIYF
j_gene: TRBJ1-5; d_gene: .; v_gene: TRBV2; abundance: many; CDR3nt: TGTGCCAGCCGCGGGGAGAGGTATAGCAATCAGCCCCAGCATTTT; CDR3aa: CASRGERYSNQPQHF
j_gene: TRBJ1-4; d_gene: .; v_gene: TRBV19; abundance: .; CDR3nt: TGTGCCAGTAGTCCCATTGGGAGTGCTAATGAAAAACTGTTTTTT; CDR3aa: CASSPIGSANEKLFF